The 24 T cell receptor beta chains reported below all come from one sample, sequenced in a study of blood T cells in healthy people across ages. Primed by a sample-barcoded 5' primer and a J-beta primer mix, a second PCR proceeded for 7 to 11 cycles. MiXCR, applied by TCRdb to the 5' RACE reads, yields one record per CDR3 protein. The table shows roughly 1.5 million distinct CDR3 sequences, with less than 45% occurring only once. Sequencing was carried out using blood. These receptors all stem from a woman under 30 in good health.

With respect to this clonotype: Because it lacks the conserved phenylalanine or tryptophan at the end, this CDR3 is likely a read error. The V call is TRBV12-3 or TRBV12-4, the J call TRBJ2-3, with 10 bases lining up with TRBD2. Losses at the gene ends were 1 base for V and 2 bases for J; bases not matched to a gene: 9. The CDR3 has 18 amino acids. The CDR3 nucleotides read TGTGCCAGCAGTTTAGGCTCGGGCCTAGCGGGGGACACAGATACGCAGTATTCT. Translation: CASSLGSGLAGDTDTQYS.

The chain links TRBV5-1 to TRBJ1-4; D might be TRBD1 (6 bases). The CDR3 runs to 17 residues. CDR1 is SGHRS and CDR2 is YFSETQ in the germline V gene. Trimming took off 2 bases at V and 5 bases at J, with 19 bases between the two ends. This CDR3 reads CASSFQTTGHVNEKLFF. The DNA for the CDR3 is TGCGCCAGCAGCTTTCAGACCACGGGACACGTGAATGAAAAACTGTTTTTT.

The sample holds a few counts of this clonotype. The chain is built from TRBV4-3 and TRBJ2-5, with 8 bases aligning to TRBD2. Trimming took 1 base from V and 4 from J; bases not matched to a gene: 5. CDR1 is LGHNA and CDR2 is YSLEER in the germline V gene. There are 15 residues in the CDR3. The CDR3 bases are TGCGCCAGCAGCCAAGCGGGGGGGCCGGCAGAGACCCAGTACTTC. Its translation is CASSQAGGPAETQYF.

The rearrangement joins TRBV30 to TRBJ1-2; unclear D gene. The germline V and J ends were trimmed by 0 bases and 7 bases, with 9 bases remaining between them. The CDR3 runs 12 residues. Germline V CDR1 and CDR2: GTSNPN, SVGIG (reference sequence). CDR3 nucleotides: TGTGCCTGGAGTGTGGGGAATTGTGGCTACACCTTC. Its translation is CAWSVGNCGYTF.

V usage is TRBV10-3 and J usage is TRBJ1-1; D is uncertain. The V end was cut by 2 bases, the J end by 3 bases, with 7 bases between. The CDR3 is made up of 13 amino acids. Germline assignment: CDR1 ENHRY and CDR2 SYGVKD. CDR3 in DNA: TGTGCCATCAGTGAGGCTTTGGACACTGAAGCTTTCTTT. It yields the protein CAISEALDTEAFF.

The chain recombines TRBV20-1 with TRBJ2-3; D is uncertain. Germline V CDR1 and CDR2: DFQATT, SNEGSKA (reference sequence). The CDR3 is 15 amino acids. V was cut by 1 base and J by 5 bases, with 16 bases left in between. Written as DNA, the CDR3 is TGCAGTGCTAGAGTGGCTAGTAGAGAGTTAGATACGCAGTATTTT. This encodes CSARVASRELDTQYF.

There are a few counts of this clonotype. V usage is TRBV6-5 and J usage is TRBJ1-6, with D possibly being TRBD1 (5 bases). In germline, CDR1 is MNHEY, CDR2 SVGAGI. CDR3 length: 15 amino acids. V was shortened by 6 bases and J by 5 bases, with 14 bases between the two germline ends. The CDR3 region is CASRDSRAHNSPLHF. The CDR3 DNA sequence: TGTGCCAGCAGGGATAGCAGGGCCCATAATTCACCCCTCCACTTT.

There are many counts of this clonotype. This chain uses TRBV10-3 with TRBJ2-3; the D gene could be TRBD1 or TRBD2 (6 bases each). The CDR3 spans 13 residues. The V gene lost 9 bases and the J gene lost 0 bases, with 10 bases spanning the gap. The V gene's germline CDR1 is ENHRY and CDR2 SYGVKD. The CDR3 region has the DNA TGTGCCATTGGGGGGCTGAGCACAGATACGCAGTATTTT. Translating gives CAIGGLSTDTQYF.

The table lists this clonotype with a few counts. The gene calls are TRBV6-6 and TRBJ2-1; unclear D gene. Germline assignment: CDR1 MNHNY and CDR2 SVGAGI (reference sequence). CDR3 length: 12 amino acids. V was pared by 4 bases and J by 5 bases, with 6 bases between. The DNA of the CDR3 is TGTGCCAGCAGTTCGTCGAACAATGAGCAGTTCTTC. It encodes CASSSSNNEQFF.

This rearrangement joins TRBV28 to TRBJ2-3; weak D call: TRBD2 (6 bases). Germline CDR1 MDHEN, CDR2 SYDVKM. V lost 6 bases and J lost 5, with 18 bases in between. The CDR3 has 15 residues. CDR3 in amino acids: CASSPLRDLGDTQYF. The CDR3 coding sequence is TGTGCCAGCAGCCCCCTCCGGGACTTGGGAGATACGCAGTATTTT.

The chain links TRBV4-1 to TRBJ2-7, with D possibly TRBD2 on 6 matching bases. Germline values: CDR1 MGHRA, CDR2 YSYEKL. The CDR3 is made up of 14 amino acids. The V end lost 5 bases, the J end lost 6 bases, and 17 bases lay between the germline ends. The chain's CDR3 is CASSSTGDPSEQYF. The CDR3 DNA is TGCGCCAGCAGCTCCACGGGGGACCCCTCCGAGCAGTACTTC.

In its sample, this clonotype was seen a few times. The chain links TRBV29-1 to TRBJ2-6; D perhaps matches TRBD2 (5 bases). The CDR3 is made up of 13 amino acids. In germline, CDR1 is SQVTM, CDR2 ANQGSEA. The V and J ends lost 4 bases and 3 bases respectively, with 7 bases between them. Here the CDR3 DNA reads TGCAGCGTTGCGGGGATTGGGGCCAACGTCCTGACTTTC. Protein sequence: CSVAGIGANVLTF.

This clonotype has only a few counts. The rearrangement links TRBV2 to TRBJ2-1; 7 nucleotides agree with TRBD2. Germline lookup yields CDR1 SNHLY and CDR2 FYNNEI. With V trimmed by 4 bases and J by 0 bases, 9 bases remained unmatched. The CDR3 spans 17 residues. The CDR3 DNA reads TGTGCCAGCAGTGTAGTCATAGCGGGTAGCTCCTACAATGAGCAGTTCTTC. As protein: CASSVVIAGSSYNEQFF.

In the case of this clonotype: At one of its ends the junction is not consistent with the germline gene, which may arise from a read error. The V call is TRBV4-2, the J call TRBJ1-2; D gene uncertain. Germline-derived CDR1 and CDR2 are LGHNA and YNFKEQ. The CDR3 sequence is 16 residues long. In nucleotides, the CDR3 is TGTGCCTGCAGCCTTATCACAGCGGGGACTAACTATGGCTACACCTTC. This translates into CACSLITAGTNYGYTF.

The chain is built from TRBV7-2 and TRBJ2-7, with D tentatively TRBD2 (5 bases). Germline lookup yields CDR1 SGHTA and CDR2 FQGNSA. V was trimmed by 3 bases and J by 5 bases, leaving 17 bases between them. The CDR3 is 15 residues long. Written as DNA, the CDR3 is TGTGCCAGCAGCTTTAGGATGAACGGGATCGACGAGCAGTACTTC. Its translation is CASSFRMNGIDEQYF.

This clonotype was picked up a small number of times. The V gene is TRBV20-1, the J gene TRBJ2-2; 13 bases are a match to TRBD2. Trimming at V came to 5 bases and at J to 5 bases, leaving 2 bases not matched to a gene. Germline loops: CDR1 DFQATT, CDR2 SNEGSKA (reference sequence). The CDR3 spans 14 residues. The CDR3 DNA is TGCAGTGCTCCGGGACTAGCGGGAACCGGGGAGCTGTTTTTT. Translation: CSAPGLAGTGELFF.

The chain couples TRBV12-3 or TRBV12-4 to TRBJ2-3; no reliable D call. Trimming took off 6 bases at V and 4 bases at J, with 11 bases between the two ends. The CDR3 loop spans 13 amino acids. For the CDR3, the DNA is TGTGCCAGCAGCCGAGCCCCCGCAGATACGCAGTATTTT. Translating gives CASSRAPADTQYF.

As for this clonotype: The junction and the germline gene differ at one end; a read error may be behind it. This chain joins TRBV4-1 and TRBJ1-4; D is uncertain. The CDR3 covers 15 residues. Per the germline V gene, CDR1 is MGHRA and CDR2 is YSYEKL. The CDR3 sequence: CASSQAWEINEKPFF. The CDR3 DNA sequence: TGCGCCAGCAGCCAAGCGTGGGAAATAAATGAAAAACCGTTTTTT.

The chain joins TRBV27 to TRBJ1-5; unclear D gene. The germline V and J ends were trimmed by 5 bases and 3 bases, with 11 bases remaining between them. Germline loops: CDR1 MNHEY, CDR2 SMNVEV (reference sequence). The CDR3 loop spans 14 amino acids. The CDR3 here is CASSPLGPNQPQHF. Written as DNA, the CDR3 is TGTGCCAGCAGTCCATTAGGCCCCAATCAGCCCCAGCATTTT.

This chain links TRBV5-1 with TRBJ1-1, with 8 bases matching TRBD1. Germline V gene lookup returns CDR1 SGHRS and CDR2 YFSETQ. The CDR3 loop spans 14 amino acids. The ends lost 0 bases at V and 6 bases at J; junction bases unmatched: 4. The CDR3 reads CASSLGQGFAEAFF. In DNA, the CDR3 is TGCGCCAGCAGCTTGGGACAGGGGTTCGCTGAAGCTTTCTTT.

In its sample, this clonotype was seen many times. The chain has TRBV6-4 and TRBJ2-6, with 10 bases that match TRBD2. The CDR3 totals 16 residues. Germline CDR1 reads MRHNA; CDR2 reads SNTAGT. With V trimmed by 4 bases and J by 0 bases, 0 bases remained unmatched. The CDR3 nucleotides read TGTGCCAGCAGTGCTAGCGGGAGCTCTGGGGCCAACGTCCTGACTTTC. It encodes CASSASGSSGANVLTF.

The CDR3 sequence: CASRPLTDTQYF. DNA of the CDR3: TGTGCCAGCAGACCTTTAACAGATACGCAGTATTTT. The rearrangement links TRBV6-1 to TRBJ2-3; D gene unclear. Germline V gene sequence: CDR1 MNHNS, CDR2 SASEGT. V was shortened by 6 bases and J by 3 bases, with 7 bases between the two germline ends. The length of the CDR3 is 12 residues.

This rearrangement joins TRBV7-2 to TRBJ2-5, with TRBD2 as a possible D gene (6 bases). This CDR3 has 14 amino acids. V lost 4 bases to trimming and J lost 5 bases, with 14 bases between them. Germline loops: CDR1 SGHTA, CDR2 FQGNSA. The CDR3 region has the DNA TGTGCCAGCAGCTACCAGCGCGGGGAGGAGACCCAGTACTTC. Its translation is CASSYQRGEETQYF.

The chain is built from TRBV7-2 and TRBJ2-5; 8 nucleotides match TRBD2. Looked up from germline, CDR1 is SGHTA and CDR2 is FQGNSA. Trimming at V came to 0 bases and at J to 5 bases, leaving 8 bases not matched to a gene. CDR3 size: 16 residues. The CDR3 loop is CASSLAGWTSRETQYF. The CDR3 DNA reads TGTGCCAGCAGCTTAGCCGGTTGGACTAGCAGGGAGACCCAGTACTTC.